This T cell receptor (beta chain) is drawn from a study of OX40 agonist ivuxolimab in advanced cancers. The germline V gene has CDR1 SGHVS and CDR2 FNYEAQ. The CDR3 totals 15 residues. The V gene lost 8 bases and the J gene lost 1 base, with 16 bases spanning the gap. Assay used: immunoSEQ multiplex PCR; TCRdb lists only in-frame clones, some missing. The table has tens of thousands of clones, just under 95% seen once. This clonotype was sampled from an adult with an advanced solid tumor such as melanoma, head and neck, liver or kidney cancer. The chain carries TRBV7-6 and TRBJ2-3; possibly TRBD1 for D (5 bases). Sequencing was performed on CD4+ or CD8+ T cells sorted from blood, taken in a trial of the OX40 agonist ivuxolimab. CDR3 sequence reads: CASSTMGPRTDTQYF. Here the CDR3 DNA reads TGTGCCAGCTCCACCATGGGGCCACGCACAGATACGCAGTATTTT.